What follows are 32 T cell receptor beta chains derived from one specimen sequenced in a study of blood T cell repertoires in COVID-19. Assay: immunoSEQ multiplex PCR; the TCRdb copy retains only in-frame clones and omits some. The sample has approximately 210,000 clones; almost 85% are singletons. What was sequenced was peripheral blood. Every receptor here comes from a woman aged 40 to 50 with acute or convalescent COVID-19.

V is TRBV18 and J is TRBJ1-1; TRBD1 is a possible D gene (5 bases). The CDR3 has 15 amino acids. V lost 1 base and J lost 1, with 10 bases in between. The germline gives CDR1 KGHSH, CDR2 LQKENI. Here the CDR3 reads CASSPQGLGNTEAFF. The CDR3 nucleotides read TGTGCCAGCTCACCACAGGGGCTGGGGAACACTGAAGCTTTCTTT. Drawing the rest from reference TRBV18 and TRBJ1-1, the complete variable domain is NAGVMQNPRHLVRRRGQEARLRCSPMKGHSHVYWYRQLPEEGLKFMVYLQKENIIDESGMPKERFSAEFPKEGPSILRIQQVVRGDSAAYFCASSPQGLGNTEAFFGQGTRLTVV.

At least ten counts were recorded for this clone. The gene calls are TRBV19 and TRBJ1-5, with D perhaps TRBD1 (6 bases). Germline V lookup: CDR1 LNHDA, CDR2 SQIVND (reference sequence). The CDR3 has 16 amino acids. Trimming left V 7 bases short and J 0 bases short, with 16 bases between. The CDR3 spells CASTFYRADSNQPQHF. CDR3 in DNA: TGTGCCAGTACGTTCTACAGGGCCGATAGCAATCAGCCCCAGCATTTT.

This sequence joins TRBV11-2 and TRBJ2-1; perhaps TRBD2 as D (6 bases). V was shortened by 0 bases and J by 10 bases, with 16 bases between the two germline ends. In germline, CDR1 is SGHAT, CDR2 FQNNGV. The CDR3 is 15 amino acids. The CDR3 region is CASSLEVAWGVEQFF. The CDR3 nucleotides are TGTGCCAGCAGCTTAGAGGTAGCATGGGGGGTGGAGCAGTTCTTC.

In DNA, the CDR3 is TGTGCCACCCTACCCTCGGGATATGGCTACACCTTC. Its translation: CATLPSGYGYTF. The chain employs TRBV6-5 and TRBJ1-2, with D hard to call. The CDR3 contains 12 residues. CDR1 is MNHEY, CDR2 SVGAGI, per germline. Trimming stripped 10 bases from V and 5 bases from J, with 14 bases between.

The chain combines TRBV27 with TRBJ2-7; D gene uncertain. V lost 6 bases and J 6 bases, leaving 18 bases between the germline ends. Germline CDR1 reads MNHEY; CDR2 reads SMNVEV (reference sequence). This CDR3 region has 14 residues. CDR3 sequence reads: CASSPSQIASEQYF. The CDR3 DNA reads as TGTGCCAGCAGCCCGTCACAAATCGCTTCCGAGCAGTACTTC.

J is TRBJ2-7 and V is TRBV3-1 (or the pseudogene TRBV3-2); 10 bases line up with TRBD2. CDR3 length equals 15 residues. Germline values: CDR1 LGHDT, CDR2 YNNKEL (reference sequence). J gave up 5 bases and V 0 bases, and 4 bases lay outside the gene matches. CDR3 sequence (DNA): TGTGCCAGCAGCCAAGACGCTAGCGGGGGTGACGAGCAGTACTTC. Protein product: CASSQDASGGDEQYF.

The chain couples TRBV19 to TRBJ1-5; no clear D. Germline loops: CDR1 LNHDA, CDR2 SQIVND (reference sequence). The germline V and J ends were trimmed by 8 bases and 0 bases, with 14 bases remaining between them. The length of the CDR3 is 15 residues. In nucleotides, the CDR3 is TGTGCCAGTCGAACAGAGGGCTATAGCAATCAGCCCCAGCATTTT. Its protein is CASRTEGYSNQPQHF. The full variable domain, with the rest looked up from reference TRBV19 and TRBJ1-5, is DGGITQSPKYLFRKEGQNVTLSCEQNLNHDAMYWYRQDPGQGLRLIYYSQIVNDFQKGDIAEGYSVSREKKESFPLTVTSAQKNPTAFYLCASRTEGYSNQPQHFGDGTRLSIL.

This clone was seen once. The gene calls are TRBV4-2 and TRBJ2-3; 9 nucleotides align to TRBD2. This CDR3 has 15 amino acids. V trimming: 0 bases; J trimming: 10 bases; junction bases outside the gene matches: 8. CDR1 and CDR2 (germline): LGHNA, YNFKEQ. The CDR3: CASSQDSQAGGSQYF. DNA of the CDR3: TGTGCCAGCAGCCAAGATTCCCAAGCGGGAGGTTCGCAGTATTTT.

This chain links TRBV6-4 with TRBJ2-1; 9 bases are shared with TRBD2. The CDR3 runs 17 residues. V was clipped by 5 bases and J by 0 bases; unmatched bases: 8. Germline V CDR1 and CDR2: MRHNA, SNTAGT. The CDR3 protein is CASSRAAGGSSYNEQFF. CDR3 DNA: TGTGCCAGCAGTCGGGCAGCGGGGGGCAGCTCCTACAATGAGCAGTTCTTC.

The chain links TRBV19 to TRBJ1-1; possible D gene TRBD1, 6 bases. Trimming removed 7 bases at V and 5 bases at J, with 14 bases between. The germline V gene encodes CDR1 LNHDA and CDR2 SQIVND (reference sequence). This CDR3 contains 13 residues. CDR3 bases: TGTGCCAGTACCCCAGGGGTACGAACTGAAGCTTTCTTT. Amino acid sequence: CASTPGVRTEAFF.

The chain is built from TRBV10-3 and TRBJ2-7; D may be TRBD1 (7 bases). V lost 0 bases, J lost 3 bases, and 9 bases lay in between. The CDR3 has 14 residues. Germline V gene lookup returns CDR1 ENHRY and CDR2 SYGVKD. The CDR3, as DNA: TGTGCCATCAGTGAGTCGCAGGGGGGCTACGAGCAGTACTTC. It yields the protein CAISESQGGYEQYF.

This chain connects TRBV10-2 to TRBJ2-3; 11 bases align to TRBD2. J gave up 0 bases and V 5 bases, and 4 bases lay outside the gene matches. CDR3 length equals 16 residues. Germline-derived CDR1 and CDR2 are WSHSY and SAAADI. CDR3 amino acids: CASSPTSGSSTDTQYF. As DNA, the CDR3 is TGCGCCAGCAGTCCAACTAGCGGGAGTAGCACAGATACGCAGTATTTT.

The V gene is TRBV11-2, the J gene TRBJ1-4; D not resolved. The germline V and J ends were trimmed by 3 bases and 4 bases, with 9 bases remaining between them. This CDR3 comprises 14 residues. CDR1 and CDR2 (germline): SGHAT, FQNNGV. The CDR3 region has the DNA TGTGCCAGCAGCTTTCGTCAGAATAATGAAAAACTGTTTTTT. Translation: CASSFRQNNEKLFF.

The J gene is TRBJ1-1, the V gene TRBV6-5, with a weak D call TRBD1 (5 bases). Looked up from germline, CDR1 is MNHEY and CDR2 is SVGAGI. The CDR3 totals 13 residues. V was shortened by 5 bases and J by 8 bases, with 15 bases between the two germline ends. The CDR3 bases are TGTGCCAGCAGTACCCCCGCAGGGCGGGAAGCTTTCTTT. The encoded protein is CASSTPAGREAFF.

The chain links TRBV11-1 to TRBJ2-2; D not certain. Looked up from germline, CDR1 is SGHAT and CDR2 is FQDESV (reference sequence). V was cut by 1 base and J by 9 bases, with 9 bases left in between. This CDR3 is built from 13 residues. CDR3 protein: CASSLDLSRELFF. The CDR3 nucleotides read TGTGCCAGCAGCTTAGATTTGTCTAGGGAGCTGTTTTTT.

This chain links TRBV19 with TRBJ1-2; 8 nucleotides agree with TRBD1. The V and J ends lost 6 bases and 8 bases, in that order; junction bases with no gene match: 2. The CDR3 spans 11 residues. Germline CDR1 is LNHDA and CDR2 is SQIVND (reference sequence). CDR3 in amino acids: CASSRQGGYTF. In DNA, the CDR3 is TGTGCCAGTAGCAGACAGGGGGGCTACACCTTC.

The chain couples TRBV4-2 to TRBJ2-1, with D possibly TRBD2 on 7 matching bases. V lost 4 bases and J lost 0, with 16 bases in between. The CDR3 has 17 residues. Germline CDR1 reads LGHNA; CDR2 reads YNFKEQ. CDR3 sequence reads: CASSLQGGGSSYNEQFF. In DNA form, the CDR3 reads TGTGCCAGCAGCCTCCAAGGGGGGGGGAGCTCCTACAATGAGCAGTTCTTC.

This chain links TRBV29-1 with TRBJ2-1; TRBD2 might be the D (5 bases). CDR1 SQVTM and CDR2 ANQGSEA come from the germline V gene. V dropped 1 base and J dropped 12 bases, with 10 bases sitting between them. This CDR3 is 11 amino acids long. CDR3 sequence: CSVEVPGGQFF. The DNA for the CDR3 is TGCAGCGTTGAAGTCCCCGGAGGGCAGTTCTTC.

A few counts support this clone. V and J are TRBV30 and TRBJ1-1; the match to TRBD1 covers 9 bases. The CDR3 is made up of 14 amino acids. The germline V gene has CDR1 GTSNPN and CDR2 SVGIG (reference sequence). Losses at the gene ends were 0 bases for V and 3 bases for J; bases not matched to a gene: 2. The CDR3 reads CAWSVGTGYTEAFF. The DNA of the CDR3 is TGTGCCTGGAGTGTTGGGACAGGGTACACTGAAGCTTTCTTT.

This rearrangement joins TRBV5-5 to TRBJ1-4, with a weak D call TRBD1 (5 bases). The CDR3 spans 16 residues. Trimming shortened V by 1 base and J by 5 bases, and 15 bases separated the two germline ends. Germline CDR1 SGHKS, CDR2 YYEKEE (reference sequence). Written as DNA, the CDR3 is TGTGCCAGCAGCTTGCAAATAACAGGCGGAAATGAAAAACTGTTTTTT. Amino acid sequence: CASSLQITGGNEKLFF.

In DNA form, the CDR3 reads TGTGCCAGCAGTGACGGACACCAAGGAGTTTATGGCTACACCTTC. The encoded protein is CASSDGHQGVYGYTF. The chain employs TRBV25-1 and TRBJ1-2; D perhaps matches TRBD1 (5 bases). The ends were cut back, 3 bases at V and 5 bases at J, with 16 bases in the middle. CDR1 and CDR2 from the germline V gene are MGHDK and SYGVNS. The CDR3 is 15 residues long.

This rearrangement joins TRBV6-6 to TRBJ1-2; a possible D gene is TRBD1 (6 bases). Germline-derived CDR1 and CDR2 are MNHNY and SVGAGI (reference sequence). The CDR3 contains 13 residues. V lost 6 bases and J lost 6, with 14 bases in between. In nucleotides, the CDR3 is TGTGCCAGCAGCACCCGACAGGCTGATGGCTACACCTTC. Amino acids: CASSTRQADGYTF.

The chain links TRBV7-2 to TRBJ2-3, with 7 bases that match TRBD2. The length of the CDR3 is 17 residues. The V gene end was trimmed by 5 bases and the J gene end by 2 bases; junction bases not matched to a gene: 13. Germline V gives CDR1 SGHTA, CDR2 FQGNSA. The CDR3 region is CASSPEAASGPTDTQYF. The CDR3 bases are TGTGCCAGCAGCCCCGAGGCGGCTAGCGGACCCACAGATACGCAGTATTTT.

The rearrangement links TRBV15 to TRBJ2-7; D remains unclear. The CDR3 runs to 14 residues. V was pared by 8 bases and J by 0 bases, with 14 bases between. The germline gives CDR1 LNHNV, CDR2 YYDKDF (reference sequence). The CDR3 DNA reads TGTGCCACCCGTCCCCGAGGTCTCTCCTACGAGCAGTACTTC. Protein sequence: CATRPRGLSYEQYF.

The chain couples TRBV7-9 to TRBJ2-7; possible D gene TRBD1, 6 bases. The germline CDR1 and CDR2 sequences are SEHNR and FQNEAQ (reference sequence). With 5 bases removed from V and 2 bases from J, the gap between germline ends came to 19 bases. The CDR3 runs 16 residues. The CDR3 nucleotides read TGTGCCAGCAGCCGATACCCCAGGGGCACGACCTACGAGCAGTACTTC. Translated: CASSRYPRGTTYEQYF.

The gene calls are TRBV7-6 and TRBJ2-3, with a weak D call TRBD1 (5 bases). Trimming pared 2 bases from V and 0 bases from J, leaving 9 bases between. Germline CDR1 is SGHVS and CDR2 is FNYEAQ. The CDR3 spans 15 residues. The CDR3, as DNA: TGTGCCAGCAGCTTATCGTACAGGAGCACAGATACGCAGTATTTT. This gives the protein CASSLSYRSTDTQYF.

V gene TRBV27 combines with J gene TRBJ1-6; TRBD1 agrees at 10 bases. Trimming at V came to 7 bases and at J to 9 bases, leaving 15 bases not matched to a gene. The CDR3 extends over 17 amino acids. The germline CDR1 and CDR2 sequences are MNHEY and SMNVEV (reference sequence). This CDR3 is CASKGIGTGEDSSPLHF. The CDR3 DNA follows: TGTGCCAGCAAAGGGATCGGGACAGGGGAAGATAGTTCACCCCTCCACTTT.

This clone was picked up a small number of times. The rearrangement uses TRBV6-1 and TRBJ1-3; 8 nucleotides agree with TRBD1. Germline CDR1 MNHNS, CDR2 SASEGT. The CDR3 sequence is 18 residues long. Trimming at V came to 2 bases and at J to 4 bases, leaving 13 bases not matched to a gene. CDR3 sequence reads: CASSERPLQGVVGNTIYF. The DNA of the CDR3 is TGTGCCAGCAGTGAAAGACCTCTACAGGGGGTGGTCGGAAACACCATATATTTT.

The chain recombines TRBV9 with TRBJ1-1, with D possibly TRBD1 on 6 matching bases. V lost 0 bases to trimming and J lost 4 bases, with 16 bases between them. The germline gives CDR1 SGDLS, CDR2 YYNGEE. CDR3 length: 16 amino acids. The CDR3: CASSVGPGEGITEAFF. In DNA form, the CDR3 reads TGTGCCAGCAGCGTAGGGCCAGGGGAAGGGATCACTGAAGCTTTCTTT.

CDR3 sequence reads: CASSQVAGVSEQFF. In DNA form, the CDR3 reads TGTGCCAGCAGCCAAGTTGCGGGAGTCTCTGAGCAGTTCTTC. The V call is TRBV4-2, the J call TRBJ2-1; the match to TRBD2 covers 7 bases. This CDR3 comprises 14 residues. CDR1 and CDR2 from the germline V gene are LGHNA and YNFKEQ. V lost 1 base, J lost 9 bases, and 6 bases stayed unmatched.

The chain carries TRBV5-8 and TRBJ1-1; D unclear. V was pared by 0 bases and J by 9 bases, with 15 bases between. Per the germline V gene, CDR1 is SGHTS and CDR2 is YDEGEE. The CDR3 spans 14 residues. The CDR3 bases are TGTGCCAGCAGCTTGGAGGACTCCCGAAGGCAAGCTTTCTTT. Translated: CASSLEDSRRQAFF.

The chain has TRBV19 and TRBJ2-7; D remains ambiguous. CDR3 size: 13 residues. The germline V gene encodes CDR1 LNHDA and CDR2 SQIVND (reference sequence). V lost 10 bases, J lost 3 bases, and 16 bases lay in between. This CDR3 reads CATSLTRSYEQYF. The CDR3 bases are TGTGCCACCTCACTCACCCGAAGCTACGAGCAGTACTTC.